These 10 T cell receptor beta chains originate from one sample sequenced in a study of human T cells and chemical hapten exposure. Time point indicated: pre-sensitization, week 0. The treatment: therapeutic diphenylcyclopropenone sensitization with weekly scalp DPC. TCRdb used MiXCR to reprocess the RACE reads, holding one entry per CDR3 protein. Found here are over 300,000 distinct CDR3 sequences, roughly 5.3% of them singletons; the top ten hold 2.6%. The sample here was whole blood, taken in connection with sensitization to the hapten diphenylcyclopropenone (DPC). Receptors originate from a woman aged 45-59 years with alopecia areata. Some clones in this sample may be carry-over from other donors' samples.

This clonotype was detected many times. Mismatch with germline at one junction end may stem from a read error. The chain employs TRBV5-1 and TRBJ1-1; D remains ambiguous. Germline V gene sequence: CDR1 SGHRS, CDR2 YFSETQ. This CDR3 is 13 amino acids long. The CDR3 loop is CASSLEMNTEAFF. The CDR3 DNA follows: TGTGCCAGCAGCTTGGAGATGAACACTGAAGCTTTCTTT.

The chain recombines TRBV9 with TRBJ1-4, with a tentative D call TRBD1 (6 bases). Between the trimmed V and J ends, which lost 4 bases and 3 bases, there was a span of 13 bases. The CDR3 has 15 residues. The germline V gene has CDR1 SGDLS and CDR2 YYNGEE. The CDR3 region has the DNA TGTGCCAGCAGCTCCCCGACAGGCGCTAATGAAAAACTGTTTTTT. It yields the protein CASSSPTGANEKLFF.

The chain joins TRBV7-3 to TRBJ2-3; 8 bases fit TRBD1. The V and J ends lost 5 bases and 2 bases, in that order; junction bases with no gene match: 6. This CDR3 region has 15 residues. Germline lookup yields CDR1 SGHTA and CDR2 FQGTGA. In nucleotides, the CDR3 is TGTGCCAGCAGCGCTAGACAGGGGCCCACAGATACGCAGTATTTT. Its translation is CASSARQGPTDTQYF. Looking up the rest from reference TRBV7-3 and TRBJ2-3 gives the full variable domain: GAGVSQTPSNKVTEKGKYVELRCDPISGHTALYWYRQSLGQGPEFLIYFQGTGAADDSGLPNDRFFAVRPEGSVSTLKIQRTERGDSAVYLCASSARQGPTDTQYFGPGTRLTVL.

This clonotype was picked up many times. The V and J genes are TRBV24-1 and TRBJ2-7; D ambiguous. The CDR3 covers 14 residues. V gave up 3 bases and J gave up 7 bases, with 15 bases separating them. Looked up from germline, CDR1 is KGHDR and CDR2 is SFDVKD. The CDR3 DNA sequence: TGTGCCACCAGTGATCAATTGGCGCCGTGGGAGCAGTACTTC. This translates into CATSDQLAPWEQYF.

This clonotype was counted many times. The chain couples TRBV28 to TRBJ2-3; 10 bases fit TRBD2. The CDR3 is 15 residues long. Losses at the gene ends were 8 bases for V and 4 bases for J; bases not matched to a gene: 9. Germline assignment: CDR1 MDHEN and CDR2 SYDVKM. The CDR3 DNA is TGTGCCAGCTCCCCGGCTAGCGGGAGCCCAGATACGCAGTATTTT. This codes for CASSPASGSPDTQYF.

This clonotype turned up a few times. The genes are TRBV21-1 and TRBJ2-1; TRBD1 is the table's D call and was not checked against the DNA. TRBV21-1 constitutes a pseudogene. The CDR3 sequence is 12 residues long. This chain's CDR3 is CATAGFYNEQFF. The CDR3 coding sequence is TGTGCCACCGCAGGGTTCTACAATGAGCAGTTCTTC.

This clonotype has a handful of counts. The genes are TRBV27 and TRBJ2-2; D gene ambiguous. Trimming cost V 4 bases and J 7 bases, with 7 bases left between them. Germline CDR1 and CDR2: MNHEY and SMNVEV (reference sequence). This CDR3 has 12 residues. The CDR3 is CASSSGIGELFF. Here the CDR3 DNA reads TGTGCCAGCAGTTCTGGGATCGGGGAGCTGTTTTTT.

This clonotype was counted at least ten times. The CDR3 coding sequence is TGTGCCACCAGTGCCAGCGGGGGTTACGAGCAGTACTTC. The encoded protein is CATSASGGYEQYF. The rearrangement uses TRBV24-1 and TRBJ2-7; TRBD2 matches 8 bases. V trimming: 5 bases; J trimming: 4 bases; junction bases outside the gene matches: 3. Per the germline V gene, CDR1 is KGHDR and CDR2 is SFDVKD. The CDR3 totals 13 residues.

This clonotype was counted at least ten times. The V and J genes are TRBV7-2 and TRBJ2-1; 7 nucleotides match TRBD1. In germline, CDR1 is SGHTA, CDR2 FQGNSA. This CDR3 has 15 amino acids. V lost 1 base, J lost 8 bases, and 8 bases stayed unmatched. The CDR3 region is CASSLGGGLEDEQFF. In DNA, the CDR3 is TGTGCCAGCAGCTTAGGAGGGGGCCTTGAGGATGAGCAGTTCTTC.

Ten or more counts support this clonotype. The genes are TRBV20-1 and TRBJ2-1, with TRBD1 matching 9 bases. CDR1 DFQATT and CDR2 SNEGSKA come from the germline V gene (reference sequence). V was pared by 7 bases and J by 0 bases, with 7 bases of the junction left unmatched. The CDR3 covers 15 residues. CDR3 protein: CSVTGTGRSYNEQFF. CDR3 in DNA: TGCAGTGTCACCGGGACAGGGCGCTCCTACAATGAGCAGTTCTTC.